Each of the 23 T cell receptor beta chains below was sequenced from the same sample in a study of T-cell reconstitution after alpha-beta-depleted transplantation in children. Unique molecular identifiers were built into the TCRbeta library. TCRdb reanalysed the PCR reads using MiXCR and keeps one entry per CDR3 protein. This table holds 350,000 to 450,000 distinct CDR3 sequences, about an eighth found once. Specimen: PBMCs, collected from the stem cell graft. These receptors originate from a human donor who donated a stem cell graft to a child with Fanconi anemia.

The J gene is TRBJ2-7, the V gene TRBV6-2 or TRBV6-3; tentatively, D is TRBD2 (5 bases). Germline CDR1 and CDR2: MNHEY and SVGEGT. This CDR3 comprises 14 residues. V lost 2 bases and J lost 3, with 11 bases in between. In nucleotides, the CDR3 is TGTGCCAGCAGTTACGCCCCTCGGGACTACGAGCAGTACGTC. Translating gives CASSYAPRDYEQYV.

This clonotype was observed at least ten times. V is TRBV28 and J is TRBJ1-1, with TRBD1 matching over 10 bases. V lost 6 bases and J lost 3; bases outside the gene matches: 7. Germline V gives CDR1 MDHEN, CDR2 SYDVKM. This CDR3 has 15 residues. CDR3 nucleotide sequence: TGTGCCAGCAGGCTCCGGGACAGGGGAGACACTGAAGCTTTCTTT. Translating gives CASRLRDRGDTEAFF.

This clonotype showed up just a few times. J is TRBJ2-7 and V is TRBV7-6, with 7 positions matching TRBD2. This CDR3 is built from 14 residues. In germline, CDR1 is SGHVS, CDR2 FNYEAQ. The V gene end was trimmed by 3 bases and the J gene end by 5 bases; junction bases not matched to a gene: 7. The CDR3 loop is CASSFGEGPHEQYF. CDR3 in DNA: TGTGCCAGCAGCTTCGGGGAGGGTCCCCACGAGCAGTACTTC.

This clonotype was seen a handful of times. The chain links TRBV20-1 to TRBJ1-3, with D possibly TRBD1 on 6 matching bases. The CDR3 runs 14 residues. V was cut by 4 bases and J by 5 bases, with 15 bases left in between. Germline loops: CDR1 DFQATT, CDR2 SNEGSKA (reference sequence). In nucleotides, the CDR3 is TGCAGTGCTACTACAGGGCGAGGGAGAAACACCATATATTTT. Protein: CSATTGRGRNTIYF.

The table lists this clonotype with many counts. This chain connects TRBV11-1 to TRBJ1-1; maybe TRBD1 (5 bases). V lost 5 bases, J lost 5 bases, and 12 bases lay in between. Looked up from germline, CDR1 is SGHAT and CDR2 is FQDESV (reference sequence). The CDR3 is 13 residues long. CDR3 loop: CASSIDRGTEAFF. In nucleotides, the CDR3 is TGTGCCAGCAGCATCGATAGGGGAACTGAAGCTTTCTTT.

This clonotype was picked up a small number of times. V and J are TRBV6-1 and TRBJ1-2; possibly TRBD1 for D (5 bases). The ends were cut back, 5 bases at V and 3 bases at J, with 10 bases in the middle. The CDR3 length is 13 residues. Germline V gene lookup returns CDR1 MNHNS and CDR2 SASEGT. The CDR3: CASSILGDYGYTF. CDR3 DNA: TGTGCCAGCAGTATCCTAGGGGACTATGGCTACACCTTC.

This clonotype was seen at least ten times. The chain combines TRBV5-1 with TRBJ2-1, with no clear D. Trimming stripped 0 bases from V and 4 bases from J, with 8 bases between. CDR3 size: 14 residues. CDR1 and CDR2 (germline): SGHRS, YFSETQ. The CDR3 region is CASSLEGAYNEQFF. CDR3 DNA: TGCGCCAGCAGCTTGGAAGGAGCGTACAATGAGCAGTTCTTC.

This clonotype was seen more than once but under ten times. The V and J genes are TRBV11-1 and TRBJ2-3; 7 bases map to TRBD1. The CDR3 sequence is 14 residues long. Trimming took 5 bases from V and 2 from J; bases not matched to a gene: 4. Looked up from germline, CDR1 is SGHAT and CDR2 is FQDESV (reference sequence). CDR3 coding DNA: TGTGCCAGCAGCCCAACAGGGGTCACAGATACGCAGTATTTT. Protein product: CASSPTGVTDTQYF. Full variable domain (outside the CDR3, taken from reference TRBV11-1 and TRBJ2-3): EAEVAQSPRYKITEKSQAVAFWCDPISGHATLYWYRQILGQGPELLVQFQDESVVDDSQLPKDRFSAERLKGVDSTLKIQPAELGDSAMYLCASSPTGVTDTQYFGPGTRLTVL.

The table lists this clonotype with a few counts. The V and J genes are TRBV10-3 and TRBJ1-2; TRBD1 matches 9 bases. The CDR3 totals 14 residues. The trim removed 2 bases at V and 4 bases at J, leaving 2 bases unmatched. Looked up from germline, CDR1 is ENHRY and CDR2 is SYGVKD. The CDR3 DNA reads TGTGCCATCAGTGAGGGGACAGGGATCTATGGCTACACCTTC. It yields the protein CAISEGTGIYGYTF.

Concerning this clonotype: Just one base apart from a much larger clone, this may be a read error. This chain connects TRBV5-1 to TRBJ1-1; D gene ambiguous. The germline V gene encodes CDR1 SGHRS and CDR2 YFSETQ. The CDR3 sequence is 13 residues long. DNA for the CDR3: TGCTCCAGCGTGGCCTCGCCGAACACTGAAGCTTTCTTT. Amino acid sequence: CSSVASPNTEAFF.

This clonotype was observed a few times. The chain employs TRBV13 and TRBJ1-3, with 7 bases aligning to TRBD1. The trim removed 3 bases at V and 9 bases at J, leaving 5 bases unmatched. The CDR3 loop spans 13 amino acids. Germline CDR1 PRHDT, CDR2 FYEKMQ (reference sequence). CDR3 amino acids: CASSFRQGRTIYF. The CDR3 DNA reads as TGTGCCAGCAGCTTTAGACAGGGCCGCACCATATATTTT.

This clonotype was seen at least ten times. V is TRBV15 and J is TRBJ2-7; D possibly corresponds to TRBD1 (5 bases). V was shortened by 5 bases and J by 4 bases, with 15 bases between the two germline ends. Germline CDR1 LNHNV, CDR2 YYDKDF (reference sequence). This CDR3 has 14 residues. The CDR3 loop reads CATSPARAAYEQYF. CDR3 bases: TGTGCCACCAGCCCCGCCAGGGCGGCATACGAGCAGTACTTC.

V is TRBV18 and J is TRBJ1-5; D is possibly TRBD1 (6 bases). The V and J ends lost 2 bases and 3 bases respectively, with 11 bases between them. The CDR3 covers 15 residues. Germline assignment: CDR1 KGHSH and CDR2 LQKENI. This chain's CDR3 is CASSPIRQVNQPQHF. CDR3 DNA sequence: TGTGCCAGCTCACCAATCAGACAGGTCAATCAGCCCCAGCATTTT. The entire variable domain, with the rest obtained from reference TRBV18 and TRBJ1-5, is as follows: NAGVMQNPRHLVRRRGQEARLRCSPMKGHSHVYWYRQLPEEGLKFMVYLQKENIIDESGMPKERFSAEFPKEGPSILRIQQVVRGDSAAYFCASSPIRQVNQPQHFGDGTRLSIL.

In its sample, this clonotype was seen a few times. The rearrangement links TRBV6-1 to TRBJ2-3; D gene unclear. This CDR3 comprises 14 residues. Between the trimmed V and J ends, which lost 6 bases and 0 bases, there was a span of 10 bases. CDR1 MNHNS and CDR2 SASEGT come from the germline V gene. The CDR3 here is CASRGSPSTDTQYF. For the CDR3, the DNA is TGTGCCAGCAGAGGAAGCCCTAGCACAGATACGCAGTATTTT.

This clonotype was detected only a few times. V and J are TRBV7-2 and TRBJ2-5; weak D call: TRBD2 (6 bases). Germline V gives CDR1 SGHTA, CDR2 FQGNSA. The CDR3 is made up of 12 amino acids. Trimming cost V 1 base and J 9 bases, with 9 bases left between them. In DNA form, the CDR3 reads TGTGCCAGCAGCTTAGTGGGGGAGGCCCAGTACTTC. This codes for CASSLVGEAQYF.

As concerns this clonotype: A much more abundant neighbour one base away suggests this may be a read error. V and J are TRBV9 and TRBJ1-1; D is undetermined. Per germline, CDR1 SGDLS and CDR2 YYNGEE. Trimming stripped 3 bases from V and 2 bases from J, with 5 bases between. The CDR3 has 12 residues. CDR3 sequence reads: CASSGTNTEAFF. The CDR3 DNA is TGTGCCAGCAGCGGCACTAACACTGAAGCTTTCTTT.

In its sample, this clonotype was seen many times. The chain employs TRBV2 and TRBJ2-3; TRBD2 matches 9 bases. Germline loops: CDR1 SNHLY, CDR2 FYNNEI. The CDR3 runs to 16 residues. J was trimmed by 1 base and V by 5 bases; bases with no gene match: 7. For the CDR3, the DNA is TGTGCCAGCAGTCTGGCGGGGGGGCCGGGCACAGATACGCAGTATTTT. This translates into CASSLAGGPGTDTQYF.

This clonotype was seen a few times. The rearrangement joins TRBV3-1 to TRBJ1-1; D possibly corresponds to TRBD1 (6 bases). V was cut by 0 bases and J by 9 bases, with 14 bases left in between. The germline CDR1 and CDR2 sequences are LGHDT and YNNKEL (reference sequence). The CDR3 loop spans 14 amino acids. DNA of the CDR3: TGTGCCAGCAGCCAAGAACTGGCAGGGGATAAAGCTTTCTTT. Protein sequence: CASSQELAGDKAFF.

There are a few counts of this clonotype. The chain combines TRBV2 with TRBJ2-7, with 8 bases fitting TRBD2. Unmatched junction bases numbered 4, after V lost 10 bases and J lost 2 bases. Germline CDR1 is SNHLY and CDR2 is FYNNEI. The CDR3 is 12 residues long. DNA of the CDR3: TGTGCCATCGGGGGGGCTCCCTACGAGCAGTACGTC. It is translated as CAIGGAPYEQYV.

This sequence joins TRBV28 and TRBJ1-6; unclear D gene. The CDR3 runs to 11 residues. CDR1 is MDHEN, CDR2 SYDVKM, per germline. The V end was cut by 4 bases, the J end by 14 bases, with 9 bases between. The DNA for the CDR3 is TGTGCCAGCAGTTCTCCTAGGGCCCTCCACTTT. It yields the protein CASSSPRALHF.

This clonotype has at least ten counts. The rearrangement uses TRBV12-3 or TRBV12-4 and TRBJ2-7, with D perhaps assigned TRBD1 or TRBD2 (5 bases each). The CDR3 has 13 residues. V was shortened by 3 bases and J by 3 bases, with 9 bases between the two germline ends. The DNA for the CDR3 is TGTGCCAGCAGTTTTGGGGGAAACTACGAGCAGTACTTC. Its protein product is CASSFGGNYEQYF.

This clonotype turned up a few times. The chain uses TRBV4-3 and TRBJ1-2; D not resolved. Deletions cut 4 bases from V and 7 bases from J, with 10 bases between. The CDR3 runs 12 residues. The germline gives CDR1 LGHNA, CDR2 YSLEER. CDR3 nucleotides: TGCGCCAGCAGCCGAGACGAGGGTGGCTACACCTTC. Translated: CASSRDEGGYTF.

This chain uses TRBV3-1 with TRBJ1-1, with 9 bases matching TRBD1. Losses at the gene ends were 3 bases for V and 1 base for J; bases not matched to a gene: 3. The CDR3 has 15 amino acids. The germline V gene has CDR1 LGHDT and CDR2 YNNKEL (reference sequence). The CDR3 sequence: CASSQGTGTNTEAFF. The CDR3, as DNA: TGTGCCAGCAGCCAGGGGACAGGGACGAACACTGAAGCTTTCTTT.